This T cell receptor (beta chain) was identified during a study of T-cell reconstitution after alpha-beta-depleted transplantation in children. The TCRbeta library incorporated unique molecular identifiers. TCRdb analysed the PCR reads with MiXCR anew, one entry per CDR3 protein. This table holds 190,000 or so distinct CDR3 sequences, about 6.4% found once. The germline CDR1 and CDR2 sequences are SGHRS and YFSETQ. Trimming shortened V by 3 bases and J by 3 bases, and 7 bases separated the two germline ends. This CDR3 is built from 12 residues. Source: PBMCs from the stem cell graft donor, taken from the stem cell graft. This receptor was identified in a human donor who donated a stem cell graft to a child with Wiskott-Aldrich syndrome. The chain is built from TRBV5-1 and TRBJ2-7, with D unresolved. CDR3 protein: CASSSTNYEQYF. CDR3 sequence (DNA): TGCGCCAGCAGCTCCACTAACTACGAGCAGTACTTC.